The T cell receptor beta chain described here comes from a study of blood T cell repertoires in COVID-19 (dated by TCRdb to 2019 to 2021). Some background on the complete study: Samples covering the acute and convalescent phases of COVID-19 were provided by collaborators in the United States, Italy and Spain. The material from the prospective study consisted of cDNA or gDNA derived from T cells, B-cell-depleted T cells, or PBMCs. Deeply sampled blood TCRbeta repertoires from subjects exposed to, actively infected with, or recovered from COVID-19 were included in the dataset. The repertoires were released in a freely available public database meant as a resource for research on the immune response to SARS-CoV-2. The samples were drawn from the first 160 participants of the ongoing ImmuneRACE study and from 950 to 1,500 subjects provided by 6 global collaborators. Nearly every sample came with metadata listing a de-identified subject ID, COVID-19 status, age in years and sex. Where available, HLA class I and class II types were obtained from metadata supplied by the sample provider rather than from assay-based typing. Results and caveats for the whole study, not just this receptor: Clinical and demographic metadata were provided uncurated, with the amount varying by source and participant.

The CDR3 runs 13 amino acids, cysteine and phenylalanine included. Solely the CDR3 DNA is kept, with 39 bases framed from the first base. Trimming leaves V shorter by 3 bases and J shorter by 6 bases, with the junction holding 5 bases beyond the gene matches. CDR1 and CDR2 were assigned from the germline V gene as MDHEN and SYDVKM. A note on this clone: The antigen this receptor binds is unknown. Base qualities are not provided; no much larger clone lies one nucleotide away.

TCRbeta CDR3 regions were amplified from genomic DNA by means of the immunoSEQ Assay, a bias-controlled multiplex PCR. The paper's processing steps were these. The number of nucleated cells in each sample was estimated by amplification of reference gene primers within the assay. To quantify the absolute abundance of each unique TCRbeta CDR3 rearrangement, sequence reads were collapsed and filtered. Productive Simpson clonality was computed per sample as the square root of Simpson's diversity index over productive rearrangements. The table comes from immuneACCESS by way of TCRdb, which keeps in-frame sequences with V and J called. Part of the clones is missing from these tables; in studies checked, under half for an unresolved V gene and the rest for unknown reasons. The V and J calls and clone size come from that table; D and trimming were worked out from the DNA. The sample table records 200,000 to 250,000 clones; roughly four fifths of these occur just once. The top ten hold 8.9% of the sample.

The collaborating institutions used their own protocols to collect whole blood in K2EDTA tubes. For TCRbeta analysis, collaborators shipped samples in one of three forms: frozen whole blood, isolated PBMCs, or DNA extracted from either of those sample types. The sequence is built from TRBV28 and TRBJ2-7; 7 central bases correspond to TRBD1. The TCR was taken from a man older than 75 with acute or convalescent COVID-19. Sequenced material: peripheral blood. Here is the DNA: TGTGCCAGCAGTTTGCCAACAGGGGCCGAGCAGTACTTC. Its protein reads: CASSLPTGAEQYF.